This entry features one TCR beta chain sequence. The data stem from a study of CXCR3 chemokines and chemotherapy response in bladder cancer. In TCRdb, the PCR reads were re-called with MiXCR into one record per CDR3 protein. The table shows 8,000 to 10,000 distinct CDR3 sequences, with more than 20% occurring only once. V dropped 3 bases and J dropped 8 bases, with 10 bases sitting between them. The CDR3 extends over 13 amino acids. CDR1 is SGHTA and CDR2 is FQGNSA in the germline V gene. The specimen was obtained from a patient whose treatment included neoadjuvant chemotherapy. This chain connects TRBV7-2 to TRBJ1-4; D might be TRBD1 (5 bases). This clonotype originated in a human donor with bladder cancer that did not respond to neoadjuvant chemotherapy. The CDR3 DNA is TGTGCCAGCAGCTTGGGACGGGGCGAAAAACTGTTTTTT. This codes for CASSLGRGEKLFF. Together with reference TRBV7-2 and TRBJ1-4, the CDR3 gives the full variable domain: GAGVSQSPSNKVTEKGKDVELRCDPISGHTALYWYRQSLGQGLEFLIYFQGNSAPDKSGLPSDRFSAERTGGSVSTLTIQRTQQEDSAVYLCASSLGRGEKLFFGSGTQLSVL.